The T cell receptor (beta chain) under discussion was sequenced for a study of blood T cell repertoires in COVID-19. As for the study in general: Sample material is recorded as cDNA or gDNA derived from T cells, B-cell-depleted T cells, or PBMCs.

In the original workflow: Nucleated cell counts were estimated from reference gene primer amplification. Assay used: immunoSEQ multiplex PCR; TCRdb lists only in-frame clones, some missing. That table supplies the V and J calls and clone size; D and trimming were determined from the DNA. The sample has fewer than 350,000 clones; 90% are singletons. From germline, CDR1 is KGHSH and CDR2 LQKENI. With 2 bases clipped from V and 1 base from J, the junction kept 1 base outside the gene matches. CDR3 length equals 16 residues. In terms of age and location, participants ranged from roughly 18 to 100 years and lived in around 22 US areas.

What was sequenced was PBMCs or T cells enriched from blood (not recorded which). This TCR was recovered from a woman aged 18-35 years with acute COVID-19. J is TRBJ2-2 and V is TRBV18, with 10 nucleotides matching TRBD2. CDR3 protein: CASSPRTSGNTGELFF. The CDR3 nucleotides read TGTGCCAGCTCACCAAGGACTAGCGGGAACACCGGGGAGCTGTTTTTT. Full variable domain (outside the CDR3, taken from reference TRBV18 and TRBJ2-2): NAGVMQNPRHLVRRRGQEARLRCSPMKGHSHVYWYRQLPEEGLKFMVYLQKENIIDESGMPKERFSAEFPKEGPSILRIQQVVRGDSAAYFCASSPRTSGNTGELFFGEGSRLTVL.